Listed below are T cell receptor beta chains from one sample, sequenced in a study of OX40 agonist ivuxolimab in advanced cancers. Libraries were prepared by immunoSEQ multiplex PCR; TCRdb keeps only in-frame clonotypes and omits some of them. The repertoire holds roughly 99,000 clones, with approximately 90% as singletons. The sequences come from CD4+ or CD8+ T cells sorted from blood, collected in a trial of the OX40 agonist ivuxolimab. Receptors were obtained from an adult with an advanced solid tumor such as melanoma, head and neck, liver or kidney cancer. CDR3s include the opening cysteine and the closing phenylalanine or tryptophan. The D gene is left open where the match is weak. The size field is filled for only some rows; it gives once, few, many or a size class.

TRBV7-8,once,.,TRBJ1-2,CASSETGRRGYTF,TGTGCCAGCAGCGAAACGGGGCGTAGGGGCTACACCTTC
TRBV7-3,.,.,TRBJ2-1,CASSLGPIYNEQFF,TGTGCCAGCAGCTTAGGACCTATCTACAATGAGCAGTTCTTC
TRBV7-9,.,.,TRBJ1-5,CASSSADGLIAPQHF,TGTGCCAGCAGCTCCGCCGACGGACTCATCGCGCCCCAGCATTTT
TRBV7-3,.,.,TRBJ2-2,CASSLTAGSNTGELFF,TGTGCCAGCAGCTTAACGGCCGGTTCGAACACCGGGGAGCTGTTTTTT
TRBV19,.,.,TRBJ2-4,CASSMWWLVETHNSGRGNIQYF,TGTGCCAGTAGTATGTGGTGGTTAGTGGAAACACATAACAGTGGTCGCGGAAACATTCAGTACTTC
TRBV6-6,once,.,TRBJ1-2,CASIFEPGPNGYTF,TGTGCCAGCATTTTTGAGCCGGGACCTAATGGCTACACCTTC
TRBV7-2,.,TRBD2,TRBJ2-7,CASSSLIAGGSYEQYF,TGTGCCAGCAGCTCCCTAATAGCGGGAGGCTCCTACGAGCAGTACTTC
TRBV13,once,TRBD1,TRBJ2-7,CASSLSPGQGTYEQYF,TGTGCCAGCAGCTTAAGCCCGGGACAGGGGACCTACGAGCAGTACTTC
TRBV30,.,.,TRBJ1-3,CAWSVGTANTIYF,TGTGCCTGGAGTGTGGGGACGGCAAACACCATATATTTT
TRBV6-1,.,TRBD1,TRBJ2-1,CASTPGQVSMGEQFF,TGTGCCAGCACCCCGGGACAGGTGTCTATGGGCGAGCAGTTCTTC